This T cell receptor (beta chain) derives from a study of molecular identifiers for immune sequencing clone quantification. Study background: Replicates split RNA from roughly 21,000 or 96,000 naive CD8 cells five ways, and the researchers sequenced four portions.

This clonotype was detected many times. Antigen specificity is unknown. Study results and caveats: Among about 1 million naive cells, as was reported, spiked Jurkat TCR RNA from one cell was detectable.

V shed 1 base and J shed 8 bases, with 13 bases lying between them. CDR3 length: 14 residues. Germline CDR1 LGHDT, CDR2 YNNKEL (reference sequence). TCRdb itself ran the PCR reads through MiXCR, one entry per CDR3 protein. The table has approximately 680,000 distinct CDR3 sequences, about 25% seen once. Naive CD8 libraries used roughly 17,000 to 1,100,000 sorted cells and 10%, 30% or 50% RNA. As CD8+CD4-CCR7+CD45RA+ cells, naive CD8 T cells were sorted. The chain couples TRBV3-1 to TRBJ2-3; TRBD1 is a possible D gene (5 bases). The sample comprised naive CD8+ T cells from blood, with Jurkat cell RNA spiked in. The sample's subset: FACS-sorted CD8+CD4-CCR7+CD45RA+ naive T cells. The receptor was isolated from a human donor in good health. Some libraries in this study had Jurkat cell RNA spiked in. The DNA of the CDR3 is TGTGCCAGCAGCCAAGGCAGGGATCGGAGTACGCAGTATTTT. Protein product: CASSQGRDRSTQYF.